These T cell receptor beta chains were read from a single sample in a study of blood T cells in healthy people across ages. TCRdb re-analysed the 5' RACE reads in MiXCR, keeping a single row per CDR3 protein. The sample has roughly 680,000 distinct CDR3 sequences, about 51% seen once. The source material was blood. These receptors were obtained from a woman of 80 years or more in good health. Each CDR3 is given with its conserved first and last residue. D genes are given only for firm matches. Only some rows state a clone size, as once, few, many or a class for expanded clones.

V	size	J	D	DNA	CDR3
TRBV30	-	TRBJ2-7	TRBD1	TGTGCCTGGAGCATTGGACAGGCCTACGAGCAGTACTTC	CAWSIGQAYEQYF
TRBV6-5	-	TRBJ1-1	-	TGTGCCAGCTGGGGAGGGCAGGGGACCAGCACTGAAGCTTTCTTT	CASWGGQGTSTEAFF
TRBV30	-	TRBJ2-5	-	TGTGCCTGGAGTGCGGACATGCCCCAGTACTTC	CAWSADMPQYF
TRBV12-3/TRBV12-4	-	TRBJ2-7	TRBD2	TGTGCCACCAAGAGGACTAGCGTTTCCTACGAGCAGTACTTC	CATKRTSVSYEQYF
TRBV6-1	few	TRBJ1-2	TRBD1	TGTGCCAGCGCTGGGACAGGGGCCCTCATTAACTATGGCTACACCTTC	CASAGTGALINYGYTF
TRBV9	-	TRBJ1-2	-	TGTGCCAGCAGCGTAGATGACATAAACTATGGCTACACCTTC	CASSVDDINYGYTF
TRBV29-1	-	TRBJ1-2	TRBD1	TGCAGCGTTGACGAGGGGGCGCGAGGCTACACCTTC	CSVDEGARGYTF
TRBV7-2	many	TRBJ1-5	-	TGTGCCAGCAGCTTAGATAACAGGATTCAGCCCCAGCATTTT	CASSLDNRIQPQHF
TRBV6-5	-	TRBJ2-1	-	TGTGCCAGCACCAACGTGGGGGTCATGGGCAATGAGCAGTTCTTC	CASTNVGVMGNEQFF
TRBV5-1	-	TRBJ2-7	-	TGCGCCAGCAGCAGGGGGGCAGACAACGAGCAGTACTTC	CASSRGADNEQYF
TRBV5-1	-	TRBJ1-2	-	TGCGCCAGCAGCTTGTCAGGGACTATCTATGGCTACACCTTC	CASSLSGTIYGYTF
TRBV20-1	-	TRBJ1-2	TRBD1	TGCAGTGCTAACTACCCGGGACAGGGGGCCCGACCTAACTATGGCTACACCTTC	CSANYPGQGARPNYGYTF
TRBV29-1	few	TRBJ2-4	TRBD2	TGCAGCGTAAGGACTAGCGGGAGTCAGGTAGCCAAAAACATTCAGTACTTC	CSVRTSGSQVAKNIQYF
TRBV4-1	-	TRBJ2-4	-	TGCGCCAGCAGCCAAGAAGTAGGGGGGATAGCCAAAAACATTCAGTACTTC	CASSQEVGGIAKNIQYF
TRBV20-1	-	TRBJ2-2	-	TGCAGTGCTAGTATTTTAGGCAGCAGGACCAGGACGTCGAACACCGGGGAGCTGTTTTTT	CSASILGSRTRTSNTGELFF
TRBV20-1	many	TRBJ1-1	-	TGCAGTGCTAGAGATCTGAGGGGAACTGAAGCTTTCTTT	CSARDLRGTEAFF
TRBV3-1	few	TRBJ1-6	-	TGTGCCAGCAGCCAAGACTCCAATTCACCCCTCCACTTT	CASSQDSNSPLHF
TRBV11-3	few	TRBJ2-7	TRBD2	TGTGCCAGCAGCTTGGGGACTAGCGGGAGCGTCGAGCAGTACTTC	CASSLGTSGSVEQYF
TRBV9	-	TRBJ1-1	-	TGTGCCAGCGCGGGGGGGGATGAAGCTTTCTTT	CASAGGDEAFF
TRBV20-1	-	TRBJ2-2	-	TGCAGTGCTGGGAACTTCGCGAACACCGGGGAGCTGTTTTTT	CSAGNFANTGELFF
TRBV12-3/TRBV12-4	-	TRBJ2-5	TRBD2	TGTGCCAGCAGTTTAGGTAGCGGGGACCAAGAGACCCAGTACTTC	CASSLGSGDQETQYF
TRBV7-2	few	TRBJ1-4	-	TGTGCCAGCAGCTCAATAGGGGAAAAACTGTTTTTT	CASSSIGEKLFF
TRBV7-2	-	TRBJ2-3	TRBD1	TGTGCCAGCAGCAAGACAGGGGGCACAGATACGCAGTATTTT	CASSKTGGTDTQYF
TRBV6-1	-	TRBJ1-6	-	TGTGCCAGCAGGATAATGACAGTTTCACCCCTCCACTTT	CASRIMTVSPLHF
TRBV5-1	-	TRBJ2-1	TRBD2	TGCGCCAGCAGCACGGGACTAGGAGCCAATGAGCAGTTCTTC	CASSTGLGANEQFF
TRBV7-2	many	TRBJ2-1	TRBD2	TGTGCCAGCAGTCTAGCGGGAGGTCTCAATGAGCAGTTCTTC	CASSLAGGLNEQFF
TRBV20-1	-	TRBJ2-7	-	TGCAGTGCGAGGAGGGACTTAAGGGACGAGCAGTACTTC	CSARRDLRDEQYF
TRBV4-1	many	TRBJ2-5	TRBD2	TGCGCCAGCGCGAACGGGGGGGATCTCGATTTACAAGATACCCAGTACTTC	CASANGGDLDLQDTQYF
TRBV10-1	-	TRBJ2-7	-	TGCGCCAGCAGTGTGGGCCTTGCGGCCGGCGAGCAGTACTTC	CASSVGLAAGEQYF
TRBV30	many	TRBJ2-4	TRBD2	TGTGCCTGGAGTGGGCTATGGCGGGAGGGGTCCAAAAACATTCAGTACTTC	CAWSGLWREGSKNIQYF
TRBV7-2	many	TRBJ2-1	-	TGTGCCAGCAGCTTACGCAGTACAGGGTTTTCCTACAATGAGCAGTTCTTC	CASSLRSTGFSYNEQFF
TRBV25-1	-	TRBJ2-7	-	TGTGCCAGCAGTGAATGGGGGGGCGACGAGCAGTACTTC	CASSEWGGDEQYF
TRBV6-2/TRBV6-3	-	TRBJ1-5	-	TGTGCCAGCAGTCCAAGGACAGCCGATCAGCCCCAGCATTTT	CASSPRTADQPQHF
TRBV20-1	many	TRBJ2-3	-	TGCAGTGCTAGGAGGGTGTGGGTTCTCACAGATACGCAGTATTTT	CSARRVWVLTDTQYF
TRBV7-9	-	TRBJ2-3	TRBD2	TGTGCCAGCAGCTCCTGGGGAGGGGCGCAGTATTTT	CASSSWGGAQYF
TRBV24-1	-	TRBJ2-1	TRBD2	TGTGCCAGCAGTTTTGCAGCGGGAGTCAGGAATGAGCAGTTCTTC	CASSFAAGVRNEQFF
TRBV7-9	-	TRBJ2-5	-	TGTGCCAGCAGCCCTGGACAGTTTCTTGGAGAGACCCAGTACTTC	CASSPGQFLGETQYF
TRBV29-1	-	TRBJ2-7	-	TGCAGCGCTACAGGTTCCCTTACATACGAGCAGTACTTC	CSATGSLTYEQYF
TRBV7-9	many	TRBJ2-1	TRBD2	TGTGCCAGCAGCTCCCGACTAGCGGGGAGCTCCTACAATGAGCAGTTCTTC	CASSSRLAGSSYNEQFF
TRBV2	many	TRBJ2-3	-	TGTGCCAGCAGCCCTGGGCAAGATACGCAGTATTTT	CASSPGQDTQYF
TRBV11-2	few	TRBJ2-1	-	TGTGCCAGCAGCCTCCGGCACAACAATGAGCAGTTCTTC	CASSLRHNNEQFF
TRBV20-1	-	TRBJ2-2	TRBD2	TGCAGTGCTAGCGATAGGCTAGCGGGTTACACCGGGGAGCTGTTTTTT	CSASDRLAGYTGELFF
TRBV24-1	-	TRBJ2-1	TRBD2	TGTGCCACCAGTGGAGTAGCGGGGGGGGGCAATGAGCAGTTCTTC	CATSGVAGGGNEQFF
TRBV4-3	-	TRBJ1-1	-	TGCGCCAGCAGACTACGGAGGGGAACTGAAGCTTTCTTT	CASRLRRGTEAFF
TRBV7-2	-	TRBJ2-1	TRBD1	TGTGCCAGCAGCTTAGATCGCGGGACAGGGCGCAATGAGCAGTTCTTC	CASSLDRGTGRNEQFF
TRBV14	-	TRBJ2-1	-	TGTGCCAGCAGCCAAGAGGTAGTTTGGAAGGTTAATGAGCAGTTCTTC	CASSQEVVWKVNEQFF
TRBV5-1	many	TRBJ2-1	TRBD2	TGCGCCAGCAGCTCCCAAAGACTAGCGGGAACCTACAATGAGCAGTTCTTC	CASSSQRLAGTYNEQFF
TRBV20-1	many	TRBJ2-3	-	TGCAGTGCTAGGGACCTAGGGTTTTCCACGAATACGCAGTATTTT	CSARDLGFSTNTQYF
TRBV27	many	TRBJ1-2	-	TGTGCCAGCAGTTCATCCCTGCTAGGGAACTATGGCTACACCTTC	CASSSSLLGNYGYTF
TRBV6-5	many	TRBJ2-5	-	TGTGCCAGCAGTGACCGACACCGAGAGACCCAGTACTTC	CASSDRHRETQYF
TRBV20-1	-	TRBJ2-7	-	TGCAGTGCTCCCTCAGCGGGCCAGTTCTCCTACGAGCAGTACTTC	CSAPSAGQFSYEQYF
TRBV3-1	few	TRBJ2-5	TRBD2	TGTGCCAGCAGCCAAACGGGGGGGAAAGAGACCCAGTACTTC	CASSQTGGKETQYF
TRBV9	-	TRBJ2-1	TRBD1	TGTGCCAGCAGCGCGACAGGGGTAGTTCGCCATGAGCAGTTCTTC	CASSATGVVRHEQFF
TRBV4-2	-	TRBJ2-3	-	TGTGCCAGCAGCCCACAAAACGAGTATGTAACAGATACGCAGTATTTT	CASSPQNEYVTDTQYF
TRBV2	few	TRBJ2-3	-	TGTGCCAGCTTATATATTAGCACAGATACGCAGTATTTT	CASLYISTDTQYF
TRBV24-1	-	TRBJ2-3	TRBD2	TGTGCCACCAGTGACGGGAGGGGTTCTAGCACAGATACGCAGTATTTT	CATSDGRGSSTDTQYF
TRBV6-2/TRBV6-3	-	TRBJ2-1	-	TGTGCCAGCAGTTACTCGGAGGGGAGCTCCTACAATGAGCAGTTCTTC	CASSYSEGSSYNEQFF
TRBV27	few	TRBJ1-3	TRBD1	TGTGCCAGCTGGGGACAGGGACGGTTTGGAAACACCATATATTTT	CASWGQGRFGNTIYF
TRBV20-1	many	TRBJ2-7	-	TGCAGTGCTAGGAAGGACTCCTACGAGCAGTACTTC	CSARKDSYEQYF
TRBV15	-	TRBJ2-7	-	TGTGCCACCAGCACGCACATGCCGCAGGCAATCGGCGAGCAGTACTTC	CATSTHMPQAIGEQYF